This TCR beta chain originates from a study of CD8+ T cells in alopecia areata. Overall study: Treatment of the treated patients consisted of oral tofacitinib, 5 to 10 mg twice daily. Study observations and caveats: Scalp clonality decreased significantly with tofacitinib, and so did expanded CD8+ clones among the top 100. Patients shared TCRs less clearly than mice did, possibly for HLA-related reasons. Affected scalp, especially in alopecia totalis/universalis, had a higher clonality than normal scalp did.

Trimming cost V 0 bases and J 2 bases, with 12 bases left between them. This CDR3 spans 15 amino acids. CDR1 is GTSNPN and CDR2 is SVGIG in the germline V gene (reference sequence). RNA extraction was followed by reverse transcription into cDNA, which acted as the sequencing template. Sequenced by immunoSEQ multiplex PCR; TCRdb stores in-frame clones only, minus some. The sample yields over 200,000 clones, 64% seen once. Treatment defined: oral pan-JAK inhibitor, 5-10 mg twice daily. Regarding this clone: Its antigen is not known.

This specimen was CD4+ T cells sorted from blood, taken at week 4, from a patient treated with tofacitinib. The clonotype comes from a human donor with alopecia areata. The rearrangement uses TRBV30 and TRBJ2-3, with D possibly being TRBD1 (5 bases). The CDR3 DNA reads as TGTGCCTGGAGTGTAGGGGTTCCCCCCACAGATACGCAGTATTTT. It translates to CAWSVGVPPTDTQYF. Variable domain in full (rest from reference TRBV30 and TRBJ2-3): SQTIHQWPATLVQPVGSPLSLECTVEGTSNPNLYWYRQAAGRGLQLLFYSVGIGQISSEVPQNLSASRPQDRQFILSSKKLLLSDSGFYLCAWSVGVPPTDTQYFGPGTRLTVL.